One T cell receptor (beta chain) is described in this entry. With a much larger clone just one base away, this may be a read error. The sample comes from a study of regulatory T cells in long-lasting Graves disease. As to time point: newly diagnosed GD, antithyroid drugs for less than 3 months. PBMC-derived RNA was used for the TCR library. With iRepertoire HTBI primers and Arm-PCR of CDR3 regions, TCR beta libraries were built. From the multiplex PCR reads, TCRdb called clonotypes with MiXCR, one entry per CDR3 protein. The sample records roughly 560,000 distinct CDR3 sequences, 12% being singletons. The same sample was also studied in work on T cells in Graves' hyperthyroidism and ophthalmopathy. Turning to that study: When the TCR CDR3 underwent first-round RT-PCR, the HTBI primer set was used.

This specimen was peripheral blood mononuclear cells (PBMCs), taken at new diagnosis, from a patient treated with antithyroid drugs. The TCR was taken from a woman in her 30s with Graves disease.

Here the CDR3 reads CASSPRTGINEQFF. The CDR3, as DNA: TGTGCCAGCAGTCCCCGGACAGGGATCAATGAGCAGTTCTTC. The chain combines TRBV28 with TRBJ2-1; 8 bases line up with TRBD1. The J segment lost 6 bases and the V segment lost 5 bases, leaving 6 bases of the junction unmatched. Germline V gene data show CDR1 as MDHEN and CDR2 as SYDVKM. CDR3 length: 14 amino acids.